This T cell receptor beta chain was documented in a study of shared clonotypes between healthy human individuals. Broader study findings: In contrast to clonotypes shared by all four donors, non-shared clonotypes had lower generation probabilities. Naive subsets, compared against memory subsets, generally had larger estimated richness values.

CD45RA+ naive and CD45RA-negative memory subsets were separated from CD4+ cells. As concerns this clone: Its antigen remains unidentified.

The table came from immunoSEQ multiplex PCR; TCRdb's copy has only in-frame clones and leaves some out. The sample yields fewer than 2.5 million clones, 80% to 95% seen once. Looked up from germline, CDR1 is MNHEY and CDR2 is SMNVEV (reference sequence). The CDR3 has 16 amino acids. V was pared by 6 bases and J by 10 bases, with 18 bases of the junction left unmatched. The source material was naive CD4+ T cells from PBMCs. Subset given: CD45RA+ positively selected. The receptor was derived from a man aged 18 to 30 in good health. Some clones in this sample may be carry-over from other donors' samples. J is TRBJ2-1 and V is TRBV27; 7 bases map to TRBD1. The CDR3 bases are TGTGCCAGCAGGGCCGGGACAGCGTCCGGTAGGAGGGAGCAGTTCTTC. Its translation: CASRAGTASGRREQFF.